The clone carrying this T cell receptor beta chain was detected only a few times. Its antigen remains unidentified. Germline assignment: CDR1 SGHDT and CDR2 YYEEEE. This CDR3 is built from 13 residues. Between the trimmed V and J ends, which lost 2 bases and 3 bases, there was a span of 8 bases. Clones were read by immunoSEQ multiplex PCR, and TCRdb kept only the in-frame ones, dropping some. The sample lists about 35,000 clones; nearly 85% were seen once. This specimen comes from a study of OX40 agonist ivuxolimab in advanced cancers. The overall study: At 0.01 to 10 mg/kg, ivuxolimab was administered intravenously to patients every 2 weeks. General observations from the study: No determination was made of the antigen specificity of the expanded peripheral T cells. Partial responders at 0.1-3.0 mg/kg showed near-lowest clonal expansion.

This TCR was sampled from an adult with an advanced solid tumor such as melanoma, head and neck, liver or kidney cancer. Source: CD4+ or CD8+ T cells sorted from blood, taken in a trial of the OX40 agonist ivuxolimab. V gene TRBV5-6 combines with J gene TRBJ2-5, with a weak D call TRBD1 (6 bases). CDR3 sequence: CASSFRTEETQYF. CDR3 bases: TGTGCCAGCAGCTTTCGGACAGAAGAGACCCAGTACTTC. Full variable domain (rest looked up from reference TRBV5-6 and TRBJ2-5): DAGVTQSPTHLIKTRGQQVTLRCSPKSGHDTVSWYQQALGQGPQFIFQYYEEEERQRGNFPDRFSGHQFPNYSSELNVNALLLGDSALYLCASSFRTEETQYFGPGTRLLVL.